These 8 T cell receptor beta chains originate from one sample sequenced in a study of blood T cell repertoires in COVID-19. Only in-frame clones appear in the TCRdb table, and some are missing; sequencing was by immunoSEQ multiplex PCR. The data show approximately 260,000 clones, 88% seen once. What was sequenced was PBMCs or T cells enriched from blood (not recorded which). The receptors derive from a woman in her thirties or forties with acute COVID-19.

The V gene is TRBV28, the J gene TRBJ1-2; TRBD1 might be the D (6 bases). The V gene's germline CDR1 is MDHEN and CDR2 SYDVKM. V was clipped by 8 bases and J by 0 bases, with 19 bases between them. The CDR3 has 16 amino acids. The CDR3 is CASRVGHRLANYGYTF. DNA of the CDR3: TGTGCCAGCCGGGTGGGACACCGCCTAGCTAACTATGGCTACACCTTC.

The rearrangement links TRBV2 to TRBJ2-7; tentative D call: TRBD1 (5 bases). Trimming removed 3 bases from V and 7 bases from J, with 19 bases in between. This CDR3 region has 15 residues. Germline-derived CDR1 and CDR2 are SNHLY and FYNNEI. The CDR3 DNA sequence: TGTGCCAGCAGTGACCGGCCCGTGGGGAACAGGGAGCAGTACTTC. Residues: CASSDRPVGNREQYF.

The chain recombines TRBV7-9 with TRBJ1-2; a possible D gene is TRBD1 (6 bases). CDR1 is SEHNR and CDR2 is FQNEAQ in the germline V gene (reference sequence). CDR3 length: 15 amino acids. V was clipped by 5 bases and J by 7 bases, with 20 bases between them. CDR3 in DNA: TGTGCCAGCAGCCTTCTCTTAAGACAGGATGGTGGCTACACCTTC. Its protein product is CASSLLLRQDGGYTF.

The chain carries TRBV7-9 and TRBJ1-2; TRBD1 matches at 8 bases. CDR1 is SEHNR, CDR2 FQNEAQ, per germline (reference sequence). V lost 5 bases to trimming and J lost 3 bases; unmatched junction nucleotides: 14. The CDR3 contains 17 residues. Here the CDR3 reads CASSPQDRAPGDYGYTF. In nucleotides, the CDR3 is TGTGCCAGCAGCCCACAGGACAGGGCCCCAGGGGACTATGGCTACACCTTC.

The rearrangement uses TRBV28 and TRBJ2-5, with D perhaps matching TRBD2 (6 bases). V lost 5 bases and J 1 base, leaving 14 bases between the germline ends. Looked up from germline, CDR1 is MDHEN and CDR2 is SYDVKM. This CDR3 has 15 amino acids. CDR3 nucleotides: TGTGCCAGCAGTCCGCGGGGTACGGTCCAAGAGACCCAGTACTTC. Amino acid sequence: CASSPRGTVQETQYF.

The chain couples TRBV7-9 to TRBJ2-7; 12 nucleotides align to TRBD1. Trimming removed 7 bases from V and 5 bases from J; junction bases left unmatched: 12. The CDR3 has 16 amino acids. The germline gives CDR1 SEHNR, CDR2 FQNEAQ (reference sequence). The CDR3 region has the DNA TGTGCCAGCACTAGGGGCTGGGACAGGGGGCGCGACGAGCAGTACTTC. Translation: CASTRGWDRGRDEQYF. The complete variable domain, with remaining parts taken from reference TRBV7-9 and TRBJ2-7, reads DTGVSQNPRHKITKRGQNVTFRCDPISEHNRLYWYRQTLGQGPEFLTYFQNEAQLEKSRLLSDRFSAERPKGSFSTLEIQRTEQGDSAMYLCASTRGWDRGRDEQYFGPGTRLTVT.

This chain connects TRBV15 to TRBJ1-1; 7 bases match TRBD1. Trimming at V came to 2 bases and at J to 9 bases, leaving 3 bases not matched to a gene. The V gene's germline CDR1 is LNHNV and CDR2 YYDKDF (reference sequence). The CDR3 contains 12 residues. The CDR3 loop reads CATSRRGGQAFF. DNA of the CDR3: TGTGCCACCAGCAGAAGAGGGGGCCAAGCTTTCTTT. Based on the CDR3 plus reference TRBV15 and TRBJ1-1, the full variable domain is DAMVIQNPRYQVTQFGKPVTLSCSQTLNHNVMYWYQQKSSQAPKLLFHYYDKDFNNEADTPDNFQSRRPNTSFCFLDIRSPGLGDTAMYLCATSRRGGQAFFGQGTRLTVV.

The chain combines TRBV5-6 with TRBJ1-2; 7 bases match TRBD1. The CDR3 is made up of 13 amino acids. The junction had 4 bases not matched to a gene; V was cut back by 4 bases and J by 4 bases. Looked up from germline, CDR1 is SGHDT and CDR2 is YYEEEE. The CDR3 region has the DNA TGTGCCAGCAGCCGGGACAGACTCTATGGCTACACCTTC. It translates to CASSRDRLYGYTF.